The 3 T cell receptor beta chains below all came from one sample that was sequenced in a study of blood T cells in healthy people across ages. Through a sample-barcoded 5' primer and a J-beta primer mix, a second PCR was run for about 6 to 11 cycles. One entry per CDR3 protein, called by TCRdb with MiXCR from the 5' RACE reads. The sample holds about 1,400,000 distinct CDR3 sequences, approximately 38% seen once. The sequenced sample was blood. The source of these receptors is a woman aged 18-29 years in good health.

This clonotype has a count of ten or more. V usage is TRBV10-3 and J usage is TRBJ2-7, with TRBD1 matching 9 bases. The junction had 4 bases not matched to a gene; V was cut back by 6 bases and J by 1 base. Per the germline V gene, CDR1 is ENHRY and CDR2 is SYGVKD. The CDR3 spans 14 residues. The DNA of the CDR3 is TGTGCCATCAGCCCGACAGGGGGATCCTACGAGCAGTACTTC. It is translated as CAISPTGGSYEQYF.

This clonotype appeared many times. The J gene is TRBJ1-4, the V gene TRBV20-1, with D possibly being TRBD1 (5 bases). CDR3 length: 14 residues. The V end lost 7 bases, the J end lost 3 bases, and 15 bases lay between the germline ends. Germline lookup yields CDR1 DFQATT and CDR2 SNEGSKA (reference sequence). CDR3 sequence: CSVGLGVPNEKLFF. DNA of the CDR3: TGCAGTGTAGGGTTGGGGGTGCCTAATGAAAAACTGTTTTTT.

This clonotype came up many times. This rearrangement joins TRBV20-1 to TRBJ2-1; the D is unclear. Germline V gives CDR1 DFQATT, CDR2 SNEGSKA (reference sequence). V gave up 6 bases and J gave up 2 bases, with 8 bases separating them. This CDR3 is 12 amino acids long. The CDR3 protein is CSATQPYNEQFF. CDR3 sequence (DNA): TGCAGTGCAACCCAACCCTACAATGAGCAGTTCTTC.